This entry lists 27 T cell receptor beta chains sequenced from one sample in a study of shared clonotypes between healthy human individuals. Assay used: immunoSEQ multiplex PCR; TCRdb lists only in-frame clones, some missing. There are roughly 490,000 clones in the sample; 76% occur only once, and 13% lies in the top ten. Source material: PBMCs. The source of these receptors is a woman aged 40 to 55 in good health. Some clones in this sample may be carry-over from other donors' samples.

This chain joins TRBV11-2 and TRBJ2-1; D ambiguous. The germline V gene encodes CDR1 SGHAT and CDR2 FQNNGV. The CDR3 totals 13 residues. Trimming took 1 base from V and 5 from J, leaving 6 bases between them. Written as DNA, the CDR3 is TGTGCCAGCAGCTTAGGGTCCCACAATGAGCAGTTCTTC. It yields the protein CASSLGSHNEQFF.

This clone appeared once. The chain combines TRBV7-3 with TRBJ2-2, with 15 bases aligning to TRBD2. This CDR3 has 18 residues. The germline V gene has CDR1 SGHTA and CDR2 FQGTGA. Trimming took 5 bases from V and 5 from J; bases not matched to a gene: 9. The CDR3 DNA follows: TGTGCCAGCAGCAGAGGGGGACTAGCGGGAGGACCTACCGGGGAGCTGTTTTTT. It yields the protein CASSRGGLAGGPTGELFF.

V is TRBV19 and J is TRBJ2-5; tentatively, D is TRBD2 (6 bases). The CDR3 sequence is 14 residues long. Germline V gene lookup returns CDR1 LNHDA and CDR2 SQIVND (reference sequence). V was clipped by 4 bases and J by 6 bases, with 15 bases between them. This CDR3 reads CASSNRLGEKTQYF. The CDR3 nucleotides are TGTGCCAGTAGTAATCGACTAGGCGAGAAGACCCAGTACTTC.

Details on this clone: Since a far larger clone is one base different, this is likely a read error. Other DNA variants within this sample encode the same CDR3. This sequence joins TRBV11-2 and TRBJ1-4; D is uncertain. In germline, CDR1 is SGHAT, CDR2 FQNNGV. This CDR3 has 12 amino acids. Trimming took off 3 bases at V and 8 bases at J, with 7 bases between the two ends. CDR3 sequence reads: CASSLWREKLFF. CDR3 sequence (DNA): TGTGCCAGCAGCTTGTGGAGGGAAAAACTGTTTTTT.

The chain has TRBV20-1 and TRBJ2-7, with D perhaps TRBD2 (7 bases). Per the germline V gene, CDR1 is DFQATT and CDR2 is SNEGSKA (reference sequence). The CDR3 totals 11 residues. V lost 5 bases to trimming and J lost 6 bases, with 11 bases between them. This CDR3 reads CSAWGGREQYF. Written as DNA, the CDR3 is TGCAGTGCTTGGGGGGGGCGCGAGCAGTACTTC.

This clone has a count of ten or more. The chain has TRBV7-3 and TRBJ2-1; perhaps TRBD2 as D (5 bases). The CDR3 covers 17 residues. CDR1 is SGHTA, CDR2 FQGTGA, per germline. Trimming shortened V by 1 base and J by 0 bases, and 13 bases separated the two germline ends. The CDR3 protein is CASSLIPSADSYNEQFF. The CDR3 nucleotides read TGTGCCAGCAGCTTAATACCCTCAGCGGACTCCTACAATGAGCAGTTCTTC.

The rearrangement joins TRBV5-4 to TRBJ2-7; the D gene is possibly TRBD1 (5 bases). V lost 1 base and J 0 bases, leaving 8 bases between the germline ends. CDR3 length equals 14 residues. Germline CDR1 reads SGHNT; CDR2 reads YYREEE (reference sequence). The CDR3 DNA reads TGTGCCAGCAGCTTGTGGGGCAGCTCCTACGAGCAGTACTTC. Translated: CASSLWGSSYEQYF.

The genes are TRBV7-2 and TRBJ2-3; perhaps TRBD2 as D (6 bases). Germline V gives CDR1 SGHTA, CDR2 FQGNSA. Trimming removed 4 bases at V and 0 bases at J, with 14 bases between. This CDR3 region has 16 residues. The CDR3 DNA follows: TGTGCCAGCAGCTCTTTTGGTAGCGGCAGCACAGATACGCAGTATTTT. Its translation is CASSSFGSGSTDTQYF. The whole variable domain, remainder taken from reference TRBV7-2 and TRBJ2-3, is GAGVSQSPSNKVTEKGKDVELRCDPISGHTALYWYRQSLGQGLEFLIYFQGNSAPDKSGLPSDRFSAERTGGSVSTLTIQRTQQEDSAVYLCASSSFGSGSTDTQYFGPGTRLTVL.

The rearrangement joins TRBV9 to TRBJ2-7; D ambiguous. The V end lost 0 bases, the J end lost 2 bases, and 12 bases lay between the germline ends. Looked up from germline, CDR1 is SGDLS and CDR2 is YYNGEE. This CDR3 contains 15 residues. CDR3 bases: TGTGCCAGCAGCGTAGATGATCGCGGAACCTACGAGCAGTACTTC. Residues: CASSVDDRGTYEQYF.

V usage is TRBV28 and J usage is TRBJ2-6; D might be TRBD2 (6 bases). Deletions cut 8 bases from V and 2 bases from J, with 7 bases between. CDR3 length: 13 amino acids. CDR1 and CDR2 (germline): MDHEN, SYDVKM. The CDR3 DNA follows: TGTGCCAGCGGGGGGACTGGGGCCAACGTCCTGACTTTC. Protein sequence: CASGGTGANVLTF.

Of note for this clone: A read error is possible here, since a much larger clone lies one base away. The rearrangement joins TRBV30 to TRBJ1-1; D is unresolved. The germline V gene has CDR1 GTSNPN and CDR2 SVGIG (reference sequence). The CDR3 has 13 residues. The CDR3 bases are TGTGCCTGGAGTGTAGTAGTGAACGCTGAAGCTTTCTTT. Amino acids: CAWSVVVNAEAFF.

The CDR3 is CASSRRLAGSSYNEQFF. CDR3 nucleotides: TGTGCCAGCAGCAGAAGACTAGCGGGTTCTTCCTACAATGAGCAGTTCTTC. The chain is built from TRBV27 and TRBJ2-1; 10 positions match TRBD2. After removal of 6 bases from V and 1 base from J, the junction contained 9 bases not matched to a gene. Germline V gives CDR1 MNHEY, CDR2 SMNVEV (reference sequence). The CDR3 covers 17 residues.

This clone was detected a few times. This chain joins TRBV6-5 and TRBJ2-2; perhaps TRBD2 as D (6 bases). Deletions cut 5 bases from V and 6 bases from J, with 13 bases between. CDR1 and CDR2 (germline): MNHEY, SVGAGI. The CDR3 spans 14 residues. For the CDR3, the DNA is TGTGCCAGCAGTAGAGGAGGGAGCGCCGGGGAGCTGTTTTTT. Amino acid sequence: CASSRGGSAGELFF.

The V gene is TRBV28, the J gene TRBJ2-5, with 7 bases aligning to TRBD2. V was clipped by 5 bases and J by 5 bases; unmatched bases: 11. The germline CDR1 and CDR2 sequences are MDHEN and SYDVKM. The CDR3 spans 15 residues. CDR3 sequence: CASSILLGGGETQYF. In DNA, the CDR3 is TGTGCCAGCAGTATCCTCCTGGGGGGAGGGGAGACCCAGTACTTC.

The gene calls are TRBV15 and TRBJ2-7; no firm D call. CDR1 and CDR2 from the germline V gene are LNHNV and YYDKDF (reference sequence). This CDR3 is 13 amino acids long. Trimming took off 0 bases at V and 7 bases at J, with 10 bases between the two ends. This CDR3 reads CATSRDSGREQYF. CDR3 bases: TGTGCCACCAGCAGAGATAGTGGCCGGGAGCAGTACTTC.

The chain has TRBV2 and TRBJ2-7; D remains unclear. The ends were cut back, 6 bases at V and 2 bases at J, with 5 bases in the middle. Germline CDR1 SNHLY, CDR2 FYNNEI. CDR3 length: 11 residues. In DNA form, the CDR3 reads TGTGCCAGCAGCGTCGCCTACGAGCAGTACTTC. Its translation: CASSVAYEQYF.

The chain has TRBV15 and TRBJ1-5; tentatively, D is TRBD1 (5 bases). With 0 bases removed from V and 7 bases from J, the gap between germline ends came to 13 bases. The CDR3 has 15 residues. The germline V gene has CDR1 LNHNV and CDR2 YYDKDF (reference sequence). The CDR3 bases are TGTGCCACCAGCAGAGACGTACAGGCACGACAGCCCCAGCATTTT. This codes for CATSRDVQARQPQHF. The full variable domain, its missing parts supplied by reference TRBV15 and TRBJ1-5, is DAMVIQNPRYQVTQFGKPVTLSCSQTLNHNVMYWYQQKSSQAPKLLFHYYDKDFNNEADTPDNFQSRRPNTSFCFLDIRSPGLGDTAMYLCATSRDVQARQPQHFGDGTRLSIL.

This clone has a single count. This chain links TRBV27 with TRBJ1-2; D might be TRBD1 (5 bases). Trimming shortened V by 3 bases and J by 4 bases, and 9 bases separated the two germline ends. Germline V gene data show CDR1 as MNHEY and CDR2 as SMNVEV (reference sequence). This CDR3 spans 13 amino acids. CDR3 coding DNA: TGTGCCAGCAGTTTTAGGGGTCTCTATGGCTACACCTTC. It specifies CASSFRGLYGYTF.

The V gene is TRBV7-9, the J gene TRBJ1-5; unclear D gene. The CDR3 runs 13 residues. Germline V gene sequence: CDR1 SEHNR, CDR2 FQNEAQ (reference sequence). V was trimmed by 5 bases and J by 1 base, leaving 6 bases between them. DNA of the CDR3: TGTGCCAGCAGCCGTAACAGCAATCAGCCCCAGCATTTT. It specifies CASSRNSNQPQHF.

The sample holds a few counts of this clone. Written as DNA, the CDR3 is TGTGCCAGCAGTGACTCAAAAGGGGGGATTGATACGCAGTATTTT. It encodes CASSDSKGGIDTQYF. This chain links TRBV6-4 with TRBJ2-3; D is perhaps TRBD1 or TRBD2 (6 bases each). There are 15 residues in the CDR3. Trimming removed 0 bases at V and 6 bases at J, with 13 bases between. Germline loops: CDR1 MRHNA, CDR2 SNTAGT.

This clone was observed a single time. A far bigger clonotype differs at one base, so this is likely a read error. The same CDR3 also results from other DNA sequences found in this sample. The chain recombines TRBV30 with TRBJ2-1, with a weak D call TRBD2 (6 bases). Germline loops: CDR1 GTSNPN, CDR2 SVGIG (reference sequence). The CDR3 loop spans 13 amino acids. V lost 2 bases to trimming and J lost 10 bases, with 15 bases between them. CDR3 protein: CAWSTWSGLEQFF. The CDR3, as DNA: TGTGCCTGGAGTACTTGGAGCGGGCTCGAGCAGTTCTTC.

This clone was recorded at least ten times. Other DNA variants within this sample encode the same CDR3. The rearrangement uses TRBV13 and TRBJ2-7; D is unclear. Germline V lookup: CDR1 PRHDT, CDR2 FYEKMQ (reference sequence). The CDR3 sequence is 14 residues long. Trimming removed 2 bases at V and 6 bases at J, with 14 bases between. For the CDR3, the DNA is TGTGCCAGCAGCTTAACCGGGTCTACGGGCGAGCAGTACTTC. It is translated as CASSLTGSTGEQYF.

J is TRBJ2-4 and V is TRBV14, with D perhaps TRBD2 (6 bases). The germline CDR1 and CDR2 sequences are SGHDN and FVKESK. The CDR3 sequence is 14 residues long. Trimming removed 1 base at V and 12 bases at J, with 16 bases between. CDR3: CASSQVGGPETQYF. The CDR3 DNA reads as TGTGCCAGCAGCCAAGTCGGAGGGCCCGAAACTCAGTACTTC.

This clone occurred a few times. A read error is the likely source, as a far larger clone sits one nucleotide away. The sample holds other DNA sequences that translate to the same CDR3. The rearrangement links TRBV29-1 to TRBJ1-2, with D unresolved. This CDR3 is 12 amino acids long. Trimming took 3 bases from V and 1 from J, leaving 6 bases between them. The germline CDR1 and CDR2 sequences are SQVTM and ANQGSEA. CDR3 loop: CSVEDHNYGYTF. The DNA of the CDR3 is TGCAGCGTTGAGGACCATAACTATGGCTACACCTTC. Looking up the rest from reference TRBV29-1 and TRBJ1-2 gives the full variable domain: SAVISQKPSRDICQRGTSLTIQCQVDSQVTMMFWYRQQPGQSLTLIATANQGSEATYESGFVIDKFPISRPNLTFSTLTVSNMSPEDSSIYLCSVEDHNYGYTFGSGTRLTVV.

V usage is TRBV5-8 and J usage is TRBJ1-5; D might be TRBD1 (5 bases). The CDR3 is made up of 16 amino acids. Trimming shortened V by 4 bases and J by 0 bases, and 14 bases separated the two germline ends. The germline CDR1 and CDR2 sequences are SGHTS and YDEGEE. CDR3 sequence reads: CASSTGTSYSNQPQHF. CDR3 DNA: TGTGCCAGCAGCACCGGGACCTCCTATAGCAATCAGCCCCAGCATTTT.

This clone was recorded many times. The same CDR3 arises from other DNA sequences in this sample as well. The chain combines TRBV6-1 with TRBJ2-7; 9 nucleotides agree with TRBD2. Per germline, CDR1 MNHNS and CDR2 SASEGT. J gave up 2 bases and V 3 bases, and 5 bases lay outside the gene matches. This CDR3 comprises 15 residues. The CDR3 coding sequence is TGTGCCAGCAGTGATCCGACTAGCGGACCCTACGAGCAGTACTTC. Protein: CASSDPTSGPYEQYF.

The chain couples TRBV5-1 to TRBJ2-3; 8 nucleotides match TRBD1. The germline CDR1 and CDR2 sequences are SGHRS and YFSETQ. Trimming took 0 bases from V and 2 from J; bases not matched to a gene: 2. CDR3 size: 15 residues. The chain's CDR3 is CASSLGQGFTDTQYF. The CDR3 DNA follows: TGCGCCAGCAGCTTGGGACAGGGGTTCACAGATACGCAGTATTTT.